The text below deals with one T cell receptor beta chain. Its antigen is still unknown. These data originate in a study of cytomegalovirus exposure and HLA in healthy donors. The PCR employed 60 Vbeta primers together with 13 Jbeta primers. Some clones are missing from TCRdb's copy, which holds only in-frame ones; the method was immunoSEQ multiplex PCR. The repertoire includes about 200,000 clones, around 80% of them detected once, and 2.9% sits in the top ten. Germline loops: CDR1 SGHVS, CDR2 FQNEAQ. V lost 4 bases and J lost 7; bases outside the gene matches: 17. The CDR3 runs to 17 residues. Notes on the study in general: Later on, an analysis tied approximately 17,000 TCR beta sequences to HLA alleles at 0.05 false discovery rate. Common viral pathogens were later found to be apparently linked to several of the most significant clusters. Per a prior analysis, the majority of TCR beta V segments were productive roughly 87% or roughly 30% of the time.

This chain uses TRBV7-8 with TRBJ1-2; TRBD1 matches at 8 bases. Source material: PBMCs. The receptor's source is a man aged 25-45 years in good health and CMV-seronegative. Here the CDR3 reads CASSSRPRTGRGVGYTF. The CDR3 nucleotides are TGTGCCAGCAGCTCTAGACCGAGGACAGGGAGGGGAGTTGGCTACACCTTC.